The 2 T cell receptor beta chains given below trace back to one sample, sequenced in a study of PD-1 blockade in classical Hodgkin lymphoma. Every patient relapsed after autologous stem cell transplantation, and brentuximab vedotin exposure varied. The protocol was immunoSEQ multiplex PCR, while the TCRdb copy is restricted to in-frame clones and leaves out a portion. The table shows about 110,000 clones, with roughly nine tenths occurring only once. The material sequenced was peripheral blood mononuclear cells (PBMCs), taken before the second cycle of nivolumab. These receptor sequences come from a human donor with classical Hodgkin lymphoma.

This clone was recorded once. The chain joins TRBV11-2 to TRBJ1-4, with TRBD1 as a possible D gene (6 bases). Germline V CDR1 and CDR2: SGHAT, FQNNGV. The CDR3 totals 15 residues. Trimming cost V 1 base and J 7 bases, with 13 bases left between them. The CDR3 sequence is CASSLAGGFGEKLFF. The CDR3 DNA reads as TGTGCCAGCAGCTTAGCCGGGGGCTTTGGTGAAAAACTGTTTTTT.

The chain has TRBV2 and TRBJ2-3; D is uncertain. The V gene's germline CDR1 is SNHLY and CDR2 FYNNEI. CDR3 length: 14 amino acids. V was trimmed by 6 bases and J by 3 bases, leaving 13 bases between them. The CDR3 spells CASRDPSRTDTQYF. In nucleotides, the CDR3 is TGTGCCAGCAGGGACCCTTCGAGGACAGATACGCAGTATTTT.